This paragraph covers one T cell receptor (beta chain) sequence. The antigen remains undetermined. Some clones are missing from TCRdb's copy, which holds only in-frame ones; the method was immunoSEQ multiplex PCR. The sample comprises approximately 6,000 clones, approximately 70% of which are singletons, and 10% to 11% rests with the top ten. The data were taken from a study of chemoradiotherapy in HPV16-positive cancers. Findings and limits, study-wide: Non-HPV-specific T cells did not expand in tumors during treatment, whereas candidate HPV-specific clones and E7-related motifs did. In HPV16-positive patients, HPV-responsive T-cell expansion tracked better recurrence-free survival.

CDR1 is SGHRS, CDR2 YFSETQ, per germline. Trimming cost V 1 base and J 0 bases, with 26 bases left between them. The CDR3 is 22 residues long. The sample here was taken from a patient who underwent chemoradiotherapy. V is TRBV5-1 and J is TRBJ2-6; weak D call: TRBD2 (5 bases). The TCR sequence derives from a human donor with HPV-associated anogenital cancer. The CDR3 reads CASSLWRLGGRTLSSGANVLTF. The CDR3 coding sequence is TGCGCCAGCAGCTTGTGGAGGCTCGGCGGACGTACCCTAAGCTCTGGGGCCAACGTCCTGACTTTC.